Presented here are 19 T cell receptor beta chains from one specimen sequenced in a study of T cell responses to AZD1222 COVID-19 vaccine. Clones were read by immunoSEQ multiplex PCR, and TCRdb kept only the in-frame ones, dropping some. The sample lists more than 85,000 clones, about four fifths occurring once. The specimen was peripheral blood, collected on day 0 of AZD1222 vaccination. The receptor set was obtained from an adult in good health.

This clone was recorded once. The chain recombines TRBV9 with TRBJ1-1; unclear D gene. Trimming shortened V by 2 bases and J by 4 bases, and 18 bases separated the two germline ends. Per germline, CDR1 SGDLS and CDR2 YYNGEE. This CDR3 has 16 residues. CDR3 coding DNA: TGTGCCAGCAGCGTGGGTCCAGAATTATTGAGCACTGAAGCTTTCTTT. It yields the protein CASSVGPELLSTEAFF.

This chain joins TRBV5-1 and TRBJ1-5, with D uncertain. CDR1 is SGHRS and CDR2 is YFSETQ in the germline V gene. The CDR3 covers 15 residues. Trimming removed 5 bases at V and 0 bases at J, with 12 bases between. In nucleotides, the CDR3 is TGCGCCAGCAGACAAGATACTAATAGCAATCAGCCCCAGCATTTT. This encodes CASRQDTNSNQPQHF.

The J gene is TRBJ1-5, the V gene TRBV7-9; weak D call: TRBD1 (5 bases). Germline CDR1 reads SEHNR; CDR2 reads FQNEAQ (reference sequence). Trimming shortened V by 2 bases and J by 4 bases, and 6 bases separated the two germline ends. This CDR3 region has 13 residues. This CDR3 is CASSLRGNQPQHF. The DNA for the CDR3 is TGTGCCAGCAGCTTACGGGGGAATCAGCCCCAGCATTTT. The full variable domain, its missing parts supplied by reference TRBV7-9 and TRBJ1-5, is DTGVSQNPRHKITKRGQNVTFRCDPISEHNRLYWYRQTLGQGPEFLTYFQNEAQLEKSRLLSDRFSAERPKGSFSTLEIQRTEQGDSAMYLCASSLRGNQPQHFGDGTRLSIL.

This clone turned up a few times. The chain uses TRBV4-1 and TRBJ2-5; 10 bases line up with TRBD2. After removal of 0 bases from V and 4 bases from J, the junction contained 5 bases not matched to a gene. CDR1 MGHRA and CDR2 YSYEKL come from the germline V gene. The CDR3 length is 16 residues. The CDR3 region is CASSQDPSGGGETQYF. Here the CDR3 DNA reads TGCGCCAGCAGCCAAGATCCGAGCGGGGGGGGAGAGACCCAGTACTTC.

The chain is built from TRBV7-2 and TRBJ1-1; no reliable D call. The CDR3 loop spans 13 amino acids. Germline V CDR1 and CDR2: SGHTA, FQGNSA. V lost 3 bases to trimming and J lost 0 bases, with 5 bases between them. The CDR3 DNA reads TGTGCCAGCAGCTTGGGAATGAACACTGAAGCTTTCTTT. Protein: CASSLGMNTEAFF.

The rearrangement links TRBV6-5 to TRBJ1-1, with a weak D call TRBD1 (6 bases). With 10 bases removed from V and 5 bases from J, the gap between germline ends came to 11 bases. The length of the CDR3 is 11 residues. Germline V lookup: CDR1 MNHEY, CDR2 SVGAGI. The chain's CDR3 is CATKGGTEAFF. The CDR3 region has the DNA TGTGCCACCAAGGGGGGGACTGAAGCTTTCTTT.

The chain couples TRBV7-3 to TRBJ2-3; D remains ambiguous. The germline CDR1 and CDR2 sequences are SGHTA and FQGTGA. The CDR3 is 14 amino acids. V lost 1 base and J 6 bases, leaving 11 bases between the germline ends. CDR3 loop: CASSLNLLTDTQYF. The CDR3 DNA reads TGTGCCAGCAGCTTAAACCTCCTCACGGATACGCAGTATTTT. Looking up the rest from reference TRBV7-3 and TRBJ2-3 gives the full variable domain: GAGVSQTPSNKVTEKGKYVELRCDPISGHTALYWYRQSLGQGPEFLIYFQGTGAADDSGLPNDRFFAVRPEGSVSTLKIQRTERGDSAVYLCASSLNLLTDTQYFGPGTRLTVL.

About this clone itself: The sample contains more than one DNA sequence encoding this CDR3. The CDR3 loop reads CASSLGRGDTQYF. The CDR3 DNA sequence: TGTGCCAGCAGCTTAGGACGCGGAGATACGCAGTATTTT. The V call is TRBV7-8, the J call TRBJ2-3; D not certain. V lost 1 base to trimming and J lost 5 bases, with 7 bases between them. Germline lookup yields CDR1 SGHVS and CDR2 FQNEAQ. The CDR3 spans 13 residues.

The chain couples TRBV9 to TRBJ1-2, with a tentative D call TRBD1 (6 bases). V shed 2 bases and J shed 2 bases, with 16 bases lying between them. The CDR3 length is 16 residues. Germline CDR1 and CDR2: SGDLS and YYNGEE. CDR3 bases: TGTGCCAGCAGCGTGGGTTGGGGGGCCGCAAACTATGGCTACACCTTC. Residues: CASSVGWGAANYGYTF.

CDR3 sequence reads: CASSLSGGQGSPLHF. In nucleotides, the CDR3 is TGTGCCAGCAGCTTAAGTGGGGGACAGGGGTCACCCCTCCACTTT. The chain recombines TRBV7-3 with TRBJ1-6; 10 positions match TRBD1. The CDR3 has 15 residues. CDR1 and CDR2 from the germline V gene are SGHTA and FQGTGA. V trimming: 1 base; J trimming: 10 bases; junction bases outside the gene matches: 4.

The chain uses TRBV4-3 and TRBJ2-7; 7 positions match TRBD1. V shed 0 bases and J 3 bases; nucleotides not matched to a gene: 8. The germline V gene has CDR1 LGHNA and CDR2 YSLEER. The CDR3 is 16 residues long. CDR3 in amino acids: CASSQDQGQGVYEQYF. The CDR3 DNA follows: TGCGCCAGCAGCCAAGATCAGGGGCAGGGGGTCTACGAGCAGTACTTC.

The J gene is TRBJ1-3, the V gene TRBV18; a possible D gene is TRBD1 (6 bases). The CDR3 has 13 amino acids. CDR1 KGHSH and CDR2 LQKENI come from the germline V gene. V lost 4 bases and J 8 bases, leaving 12 bases between the germline ends. Written as DNA, the CDR3 is TGTGCCAGCTCACGGGGCGAGGGGGACACCATATATTTT. It encodes CASSRGEGDTIYF. Full variable domain (remainder filled in from reference TRBV18 and TRBJ1-3): NAGVMQNPRHLVRRRGQEARLRCSPMKGHSHVYWYRQLPEEGLKFMVYLQKENIIDESGMPKERFSAEFPKEGPSILRIQQVVRGDSAAYFCASSRGEGDTIYFGEGSWLTVV.

The rearrangement uses TRBV5-4 and TRBJ2-3; perhaps D is TRBD1 or TRBD2 (5 bases each). Trimming removed 3 bases at V and 6 bases at J, with 14 bases between. Germline V CDR1 and CDR2: SGHNT, YYREEE (reference sequence). This CDR3 has 14 amino acids. DNA of the CDR3: TGTGCCAGCAGCTCACCGGGACGTGCGGATACGCAGTATTTT. It yields the protein CASSSPGRADTQYF.

The V gene is TRBV19, the J gene TRBJ2-5; 9 bases fit TRBD1. The V gene end was trimmed by 4 bases and the J gene end by 7 bases; junction bases not matched to a gene: 7. The CDR3 is 14 amino acids. Germline-derived CDR1 and CDR2 are LNHDA and SQIVND (reference sequence). The CDR3 DNA follows: TGTGCCAGTAGTACCGGGACAGGGTCAGGGACCCAGTACTTC. Translated, it gives CASSTGTGSGTQYF.

The chain has TRBV19 and TRBJ2-5, with D possibly being TRBD2 (6 bases). This CDR3 region has 16 residues. V was shortened by 5 bases and J by 5 bases, with 21 bases between the two germline ends. Looked up from germline, CDR1 is LNHDA and CDR2 is SQIVND (reference sequence). CDR3 protein: CASSPRGGGARETQYF. As DNA, the CDR3 is TGTGCCAGTAGTCCCAGAGGAGGAGGGGCGAGGGAGACCCAGTACTTC.

This clone was picked up a small number of times. The chain has TRBV5-5 and TRBJ1-2; D may be TRBD1 (5 bases). The CDR3 consists of 14 residues. The germline CDR1 and CDR2 sequences are SGHKS and YYEKEE (reference sequence). V lost 7 bases, J lost 7 bases, and 20 bases lay in between. The CDR3, as DNA: TGTGCCAGCGGAAGGGACGCCCAAGATGGTGGCTACACCTTC. It encodes CASGRDAQDGGYTF.

The chain has TRBV29-1 and TRBJ1-2, with unresolved D. Germline-derived CDR1 and CDR2 are SQVTM and ANQGSEA. The CDR3 is 11 amino acids. Trimming cost V 6 bases and J 2 bases, with 7 bases left between them. The CDR3 is CSVTENYGYTF. The DNA for the CDR3 is TGCAGCGTCACAGAAAACTATGGCTACACCTTC. The whole variable domain, remainder taken from reference TRBV29-1 and TRBJ1-2, is SAVISQKPSRDICQRGTSLTIQCQVDSQVTMMFWYRQQPGQSLTLIATANQGSEATYESGFVIDKFPISRPNLTFSTLTVSNMSPEDSSIYLCSVTENYGYTFGSGTRLTVV.

The chain uses TRBV19 and TRBJ1-2; possibly TRBD1 for D (5 bases). The CDR3 totals 11 residues. CDR1 and CDR2 from the germline V gene are LNHDA and SQIVND (reference sequence). The CDR3 reads CALGGHYGYTF. The CDR3 DNA reads TGTGCGCTCGGGGGTCACTATGGCTACACCTTC.

This sequence joins TRBV3-1 (or the pseudogene TRBV3-2) and TRBJ2-5, with 14 bases aligning to TRBD2. Per the germline V gene, CDR1 is LGHDT and CDR2 is YNNKEL (reference sequence). The V gene end was trimmed by 0 bases and the J gene end by 3 bases; junction bases not matched to a gene: 9. The CDR3 has 19 amino acids. CDR3 coding DNA: TGTGCCAGCAGCCAAGATTCCGGACTAGCGGGGGGCCACGAAGAGACCCAGTACTTC. Translating it yields CASSQDSGLAGGHEETQYF.